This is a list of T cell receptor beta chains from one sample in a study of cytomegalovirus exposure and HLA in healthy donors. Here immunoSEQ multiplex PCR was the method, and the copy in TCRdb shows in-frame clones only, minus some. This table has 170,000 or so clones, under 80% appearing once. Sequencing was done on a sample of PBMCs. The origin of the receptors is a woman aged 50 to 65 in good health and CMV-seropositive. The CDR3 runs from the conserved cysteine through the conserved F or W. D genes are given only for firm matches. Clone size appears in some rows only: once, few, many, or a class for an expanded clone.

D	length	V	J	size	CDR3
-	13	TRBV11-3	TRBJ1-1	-	CASSWGVNTEAFF
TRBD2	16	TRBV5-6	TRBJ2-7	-	CASTPGKRGLAYEQYF
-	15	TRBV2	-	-	CASSDPQGTQYEQYF
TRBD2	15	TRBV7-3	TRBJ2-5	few	CASSLSGGARETQYF
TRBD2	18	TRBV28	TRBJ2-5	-	CASSLALGLAETQETQYF
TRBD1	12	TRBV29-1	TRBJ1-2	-	CSVGDSRRGYTF
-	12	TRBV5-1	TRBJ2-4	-	CASSFDRNIQYF
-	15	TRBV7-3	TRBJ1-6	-	CASSLTAGVNSPLHF
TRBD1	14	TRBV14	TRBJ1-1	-	CASSFGQGNTEAFF
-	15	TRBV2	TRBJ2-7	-	CASTPRGSFSYEQYF
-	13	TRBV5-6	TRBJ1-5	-	CASSPGGGQPQHF
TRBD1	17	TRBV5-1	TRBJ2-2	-	CASSAIPGQGPLGELFF
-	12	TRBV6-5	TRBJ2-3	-	CASRAQGNTQYF
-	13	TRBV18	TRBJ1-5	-	CASSRGGNQPQHF
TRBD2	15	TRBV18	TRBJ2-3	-	CASSPRTSRADTQYF
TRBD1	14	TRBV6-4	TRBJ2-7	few	CASSKGDSSYEQYF
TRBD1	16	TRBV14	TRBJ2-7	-	CASSQRTGLLSYEQYF
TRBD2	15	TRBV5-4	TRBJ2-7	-	CASSLARGGPYEQYF
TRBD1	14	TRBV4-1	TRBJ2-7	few	CASSQGQGDYEQYF
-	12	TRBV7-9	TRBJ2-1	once	CASSLSQNEQFF
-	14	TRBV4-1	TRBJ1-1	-	CASRNRAKNTEAFF
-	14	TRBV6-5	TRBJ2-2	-	CASSYIPGTGELFF
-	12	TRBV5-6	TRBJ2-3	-	CASSLYTDTQYF
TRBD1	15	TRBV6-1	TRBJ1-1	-	CASSEEEGQSTEAFF
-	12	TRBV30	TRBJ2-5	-	CAWAGDQETQYF
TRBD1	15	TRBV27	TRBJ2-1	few	CASSDPGQFNNEQFF
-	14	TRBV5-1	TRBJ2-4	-	CASSLDREGNIQYF
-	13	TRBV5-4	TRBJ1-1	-	CASSIPGGTEAFF